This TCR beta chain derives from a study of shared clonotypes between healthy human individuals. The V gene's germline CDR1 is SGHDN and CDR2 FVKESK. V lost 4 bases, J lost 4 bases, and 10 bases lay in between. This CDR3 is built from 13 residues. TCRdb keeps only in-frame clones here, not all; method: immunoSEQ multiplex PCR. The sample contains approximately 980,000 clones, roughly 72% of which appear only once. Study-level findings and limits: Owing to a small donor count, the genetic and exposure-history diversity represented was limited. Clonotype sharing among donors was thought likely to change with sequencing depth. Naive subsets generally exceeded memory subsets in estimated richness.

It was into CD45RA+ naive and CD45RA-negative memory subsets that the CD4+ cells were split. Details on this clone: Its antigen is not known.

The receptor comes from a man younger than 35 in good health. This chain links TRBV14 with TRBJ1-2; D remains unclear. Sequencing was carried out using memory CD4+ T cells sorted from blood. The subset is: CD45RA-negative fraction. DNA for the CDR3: TGTGCCAGCAGCCCCAACAGTATCTATGGCTACACCTTC. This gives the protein CASSPNSIYGYTF.